The source of this T cell receptor (beta chain) is a study of preoperative IRX-2 immunotherapy in early breast cancer (dated by TCRdb to the late 2010s). The treatment or condition label for this specimen denotes: preoperative locoregional IRX-2 cytokine immunotherapy. The samples were obtained from a phase Ib study that tested preoperative, locoregional IRX-2 cytokine immunotherapy meant to prime immune responses. Patients with early-stage breast cancer who were given IRX-2 before surgery served as donors. At the junction V is shortened by 5 bases and J by 4 bases, with 21 bases in between. In the germline V gene, CDR1 corresponds to MDHEN and CDR2 to SYDVKM. CDR3 length: 17 amino acids, cysteine to phenylalanine. CDR3 DNA is the only sequence kept; it has 51 bases, read in frame from the first base. Note on this clone: No cognate antigen has been identified for it. No much larger clone is present one base from it, and per-base qualities are unavailable.

Library method: the immunoSEQ multiplex PCR assay. TCRdb took this table from immuneACCESS and kept in-frame rearrangements with V and J called. Such tables lack part of the clones; where checked against another copy, unresolved V genes explain under half of the gap, and the rest is unexplained. This sample comprises 24,000 or so clones, 78% of them detected only once. About 2% of the sample is in the top ten clones. The V and J segments used are TRBV28 and TRBJ1-5, with TRBD1 perhaps the D gene, on 5 matching bases. The receptor's source is a human donor with breast cancer. The sample here was lymph node tissue, taken before IRX-2 immunotherapy. The CDR3 region: CASSLRQGGLGNQPQHF. Read as DNA, the sequence is TGTGCCAGCAGTCTTCGTCAGGGTGGGTTAGGGAATCAGCCCCAGCATTTT.